Listed here are 23 T cell receptor beta chains from one sample, sequenced in a study of T cell repertoires and HLA-DP antigens. The data were produced by immunoSEQ multiplex PCR, yet TCRdb's version contains in-frame clones alone and is incomplete. The repertoire has approximately 110,000 clones, nearly 95% of them found once; the top ten carry more than 0.25%. No antigens are known for them. Sample: CD4+ T cells from PBMCs. The receptors shown here come from a woman younger than 30 in good health and CMV-seronegative.

The chain links TRBV18 to TRBJ1-3, with D unclear. Germline values: CDR1 KGHSH, CDR2 LQKENI. This CDR3 spans 19 amino acids. Trimming shortened V by 3 bases and J by 0 bases, and 21 bases separated the two germline ends. The CDR3 DNA is TGTGCCAGCTCACCGGTCCGAGTCGAAAAGTCAAGCTCTGGAAACACCATATATTTT. Its protein product is CASSPVRVEKSSSGNTIYF. The complete variable domain, with remaining parts taken from reference TRBV18 and TRBJ1-3, reads NAGVMQNPRHLVRRRGQEARLRCSPMKGHSHVYWYRQLPEEGLKFMVYLQKENIIDESGMPKERFSAEFPKEGPSILRIQQVVRGDSAAYFCASSPVRVEKSSSGNTIYFGEGSWLTVV.

The chain carries TRBV7-6 and TRBJ2-3; 12 bases line up with TRBD2. V gave up 3 bases and J gave up 1 base; unmatched junction bases: 5. Per the germline V gene, CDR1 is SGHVS and CDR2 is FNYEAQ. This CDR3 contains 17 residues. DNA of the CDR3: TGTGCCAGCAGCTTTGGTCTAGCGGGGGGGCGCACAGATACGCAGTATTTT. Translation gives CASSFGLAGGRTDTQYF.

The chain recombines TRBV2 with TRBJ2-2, with 7 bases lining up with TRBD1. CDR1 SNHLY and CDR2 FYNNEI come from the germline V gene. CDR3 length: 12 residues. V lost 5 bases, J lost 13 bases, and 7 bases stayed unmatched. In nucleotides, the CDR3 is TGTGCCAGCAGTCAGGGACAGTTAGTGCTGTTTTTT. Its translation: CASSQGQLVLFF.

J is TRBJ2-1 and V is TRBV30; no clear D gene. Trimming took off 5 bases at V and 9 bases at J, with 11 bases between the two ends. The CDR3 contains 11 residues. Germline-derived CDR1 and CDR2 are GTSNPN and SVGIG (reference sequence). The CDR3 loop is CAWHIASEQFF. The CDR3 DNA is TGTGCCTGGCATATAGCCTCTGAGCAGTTCTTC.

The genes are TRBV2 and TRBJ2-3, with 11 bases matching TRBD2. This CDR3 spans 17 amino acids. The V gene's germline CDR1 is SNHLY and CDR2 FYNNEI. The V segment lost 6 bases and the J segment 4 bases; nucleotides outside the gene matches: 12. CDR3 protein: CASRDLVTSGSPDTQYF. In DNA, the CDR3 is TGTGCCAGCAGGGACCTCGTAACTAGCGGGAGCCCAGATACGCAGTATTTT.

J is TRBJ1-5 and V is TRBV30, with a weak D call TRBD1 (5 bases). V was trimmed by 5 bases and J by 6 bases, leaving 14 bases between them. This CDR3 comprises 13 residues. The germline V gene encodes CDR1 GTSNPN and CDR2 SVGIG (reference sequence). The DNA for the CDR3 is TGTGCCTGGTGGGGGGGGGTGGGTCAGCCCCAGCATTTT. As protein: CAWWGGVGQPQHF.

The rearrangement joins TRBV6-1 to TRBJ1-6; 7 bases match TRBD1. J lost 10 bases, V lost 2 bases, and 14 bases had no gene match. Per the germline V gene, CDR1 is MNHNS and CDR2 is SASEGT. The CDR3 is 17 amino acids. The CDR3 region is CASSELGEAGGRSPLHF. The CDR3 region has the DNA TGTGCCAGCAGTGAATTGGGGGAGGCAGGGGGACGGTCACCCCTCCACTTT.

The V and J genes are TRBV4-1 and TRBJ2-3, with 11 nucleotides matching TRBD1. Germline V gives CDR1 MGHRA, CDR2 YSYEKL. V lost 3 bases and J lost 1; bases outside the gene matches: 12. The CDR3 length is 19 residues. The CDR3 bases are TGCGCCAGCAGCCACCAATCGACGCGGACAGGGGGCCGCACAGATACGCAGTATTTT. Translated, it gives CASSHQSTRTGGRTDTQYF.

The CDR3 DNA is TGTGCCACCAGCAGAGATAGGGCCGGGTCGATCGAGCAGTACTTC. It is translated as CATSRDRAGSIEQYF. The rearrangement joins TRBV15 to TRBJ2-7, with D uncertain. The CDR3 consists of 15 residues. The germline V and J ends were trimmed by 0 bases and 6 bases, with 15 bases remaining between them. The germline CDR1 and CDR2 sequences are LNHNV and YYDKDF (reference sequence).

CDR3: CASSLESRGNQPQHF. The CDR3, as DNA: TGTGCCAGCAGCTTGGAGTCTCGGGGTAATCAGCCCCAGCATTTT. J is TRBJ1-5 and V is TRBV5-5, with D uncertain. The CDR3 is 15 residues long. V lost 0 bases to trimming and J lost 4 bases, with 11 bases between them. Germline-derived CDR1 and CDR2 are SGHKS and YYEKEE (reference sequence).

This chain uses TRBV2 with TRBJ2-7, with D tentatively TRBD1 (5 bases). The CDR3 contains 14 residues. V lost 5 bases and J lost 1, with 12 bases in between. CDR1 is SNHLY, CDR2 FYNNEI, per germline. CDR3 loop: CASSHRQPSYEQYV. The CDR3 DNA reads as TGTGCCAGCAGTCACAGACAGCCATCCTACGAGCAGTACGTC.

V gene TRBV6-1 combines with J gene TRBJ1-5; D is ambiguous. Trimming cost V 11 bases and J 4 bases, with 21 bases left between them. Germline V gene sequence: CDR1 MNHNS, CDR2 SASEGT. The CDR3 extends over 15 amino acids. Here the CDR3 reads CAATPKQARNQPQHF. DNA for the CDR3: TGTGCCGCAACCCCCAAGCAGGCTCGTAATCAGCCCCAGCATTTT.

The chain employs TRBV11-1 and TRBJ2-7, with D perhaps assigned TRBD1 or TRBD2 (5 bases each). The V gene's germline CDR1 is SGHAT and CDR2 FQDESV (reference sequence). The CDR3 runs 15 residues. V lost 1 base, J lost 3 bases, and 13 bases lay in between. The CDR3 DNA sequence: TGTGCCAGCAGCTTAGGCGAGAGGGGTAACTACGAGCAGTACTTC. Translation gives CASSLGERGNYEQYF.

The chain recombines TRBV6-6 with TRBJ2-7, with D unclear. CDR1 MNHNY and CDR2 SVGAGI come from the germline V gene (reference sequence). V lost 5 bases and J 0 bases, leaving 2 bases between the germline ends. This CDR3 has 11 amino acids. CDR3 coding DNA: TGTGCCAGCAGTCCCTCCTACGAGCAGTACTTC. The encoded protein is CASSPSYEQYF.

CDR3 loop: CASSQNRGQSTDTQYF. The CDR3 bases are TGTGCCAGCAGTCAAAACAGGGGGCAGAGCACAGATACGCAGTATTTT. The V and J genes are TRBV4-2 and TRBJ2-3; TRBD1 agrees at 9 bases. The CDR3 totals 16 residues. J was trimmed by 0 bases and V by 6 bases; bases with no gene match: 7. Per the germline V gene, CDR1 is LGHNA and CDR2 is YNFKEQ.

The J gene is TRBJ1-2, the V gene TRBV29-1, with a weak D call TRBD1 (6 bases). The length of the CDR3 is 13 residues. V lost 6 bases to trimming and J lost 0 bases, with 11 bases between them. From germline, CDR1 is SQVTM and CDR2 ANQGSEA. The chain's CDR3 is CSVRDMANYGYTF. As DNA, the CDR3 is TGCAGCGTCCGGGACATGGCTAACTATGGCTACACCTTC.

The gene calls are TRBV6-6 and TRBJ1-2; no definite D call. The CDR3 totals 13 residues. In germline, CDR1 is MNHNY, CDR2 SVGAGI (reference sequence). Trimming took 2 bases from V and 6 from J, leaving 10 bases between them. The CDR3 protein is CASSYPEGNGYTF. CDR3 sequence (DNA): TGTGCCAGCAGTTACCCCGAAGGGAATGGCTACACCTTC.

The J gene is TRBJ2-2, the V gene TRBV5-6; TRBD2 aligns across 10 bases. V was clipped by 4 bases and J by 6 bases; unmatched bases: 3. Germline V gene sequence: CDR1 SGHDT, CDR2 YYEEEE. This CDR3 spans 14 amino acids. The CDR3 DNA reads TGTGCCAGCAGCCGTGGACTAGCGGCCGGGGAGCTGTTTTTT. It encodes CASSRGLAAGELFF.

The gene calls are TRBV6-5 and TRBJ1-3, with D perhaps TRBD1 (5 bases). The V end lost 2 bases, the J end lost 0 bases, and 11 bases lay between the germline ends. The CDR3 consists of 16 residues. Looked up from germline, CDR1 is MNHEY and CDR2 is SVGAGI. The CDR3 coding sequence is TGTGCCAGCAGTTACGGCCGGGGCCTCTCTGGAAACACCATATATTTT. Protein sequence: CASSYGRGLSGNTIYF.

This clone was found once. The CDR3 here is CASTPGTVYQETQYF. CDR3 in DNA: TGTGCCAGCACCCCCGGGACAGTGTACCAAGAGACCCAGTACTTC. The chain is built from TRBV9 and TRBJ2-5; 7 positions match TRBD1. The germline V gene encodes CDR1 SGDLS and CDR2 YYNGEE. This CDR3 contains 15 residues. V shed 6 bases and J 0 bases; nucleotides not matched to a gene: 8.

The V and J genes are TRBV9 and TRBJ2-7; D gene uncertain. Trimming removed 4 bases from V and 6 bases from J, with 2 bases in between. Germline V CDR1 and CDR2: SGDLS, YYNGEE. The CDR3 is made up of 9 amino acids. The CDR3 region is CASSSEQYV. The CDR3, as DNA: TGTGCCAGCAGCTCCGAGCAGTACGTC.

DNA for the CDR3: TGTGCCAGCAGTTTTGGCAATACAGGGGGAGGAGGGAATGAAAAACTGTTTTTT. Its protein is CASSFGNTGGGGNEKLFF. The V call is TRBV27, the J call TRBJ1-4; 8 bases are a match to TRBD1. Germline lookup yields CDR1 MNHEY and CDR2 SMNVEV (reference sequence). V was clipped by 3 bases and J by 5 bases; unmatched bases: 14. This CDR3 is 18 amino acids long.

This clone is a singleton in its sample. The chain combines TRBV15 with TRBJ1-4, with 7 bases matching TRBD1. Germline CDR1 reads LNHNV; CDR2 reads YYDKDF (reference sequence). This CDR3 is 16 amino acids long. The V gene end was trimmed by 2 bases and the J gene end by 5 bases; junction bases not matched to a gene: 8. CDR3 bases: TGTGCCACCAGCAGAACGACAGGGAACCAGAATGAAAAACTGTTTTTT. Its protein product is CATSRTTGNQNEKLFF.